The T cell receptor beta chain under discussion was sequenced for a study of T-cell reconstitution after alpha-beta-depleted transplantation in children. Findings and limits, study-wide: By about two months after transplant, alpha-beta T cells reportedly arose from several hundred graft clones that had expanded.

V dropped 3 bases and J dropped 4 bases, with 15 bases sitting between them. This CDR3 has 15 residues. Germline loops: CDR1 SGHTA, CDR2 FQGNSA. A TCRbeta library incorporating unique molecular identifiers was prepared. A single record per CDR3 protein comes from TCRdb applying MiXCR to the PCR reads. The data contain about 980,000 distinct CDR3 sequences, 25% to 35% of them singletons. As concerns this clonotype: Its antigen is unidentified.

The clonotype comes from a boy under three years old who had a stem cell transplant for SCID, so the T cells may come from the graft donor. The chain links TRBV7-2 to TRBJ1-1; no clear D. This specimen was PBMCs, mostly from graft donor cells, taken 360 days after TCRalphabeta/CD19-depleted stem cell transplant. CDR3 protein: CASSFTLDSSTEAFF. CDR3 nucleotides: TGTGCCAGCAGCTTTACCCTGGATTCGTCCACTGAAGCTTTCTTT.